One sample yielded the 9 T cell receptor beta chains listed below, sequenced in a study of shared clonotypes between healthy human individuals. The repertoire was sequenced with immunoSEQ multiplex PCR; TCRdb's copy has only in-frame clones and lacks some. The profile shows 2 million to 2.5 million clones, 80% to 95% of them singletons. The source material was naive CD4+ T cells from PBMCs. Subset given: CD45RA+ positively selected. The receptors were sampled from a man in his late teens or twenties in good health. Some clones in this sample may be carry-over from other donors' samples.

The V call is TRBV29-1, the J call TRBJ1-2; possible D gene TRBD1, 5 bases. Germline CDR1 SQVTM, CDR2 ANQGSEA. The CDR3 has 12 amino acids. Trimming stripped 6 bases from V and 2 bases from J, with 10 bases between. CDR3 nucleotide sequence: TGCAGCGTCCCTCGGGGGAACTATGGCTACACCTTC. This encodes CSVPRGNYGYTF.

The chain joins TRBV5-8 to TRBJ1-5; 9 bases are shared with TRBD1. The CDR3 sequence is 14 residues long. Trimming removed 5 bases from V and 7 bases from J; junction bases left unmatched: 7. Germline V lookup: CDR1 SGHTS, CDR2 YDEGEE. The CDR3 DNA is TGTGCCAGCAGTCGGGACAGGGTAGACCAGCCCCAGCATTTT. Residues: CASSRDRVDQPQHF. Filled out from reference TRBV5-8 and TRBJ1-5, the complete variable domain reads EAGVTQSPTHLIKTRGQQATLRCSPISGHTSVYWYQQALGLGLQFLLWYDEGEERNRGNFPPRFSGRQFPNYSSELNVNALELEDSALYLCASSRDRVDQPQHFGDGTRLSIL.

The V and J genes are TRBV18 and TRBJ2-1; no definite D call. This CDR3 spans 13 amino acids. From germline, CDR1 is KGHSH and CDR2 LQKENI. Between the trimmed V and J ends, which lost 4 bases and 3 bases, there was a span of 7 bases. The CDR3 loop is CASSLGYYNEQFF. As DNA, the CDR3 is TGTGCCAGCTCACTTGGGTACTACAATGAGCAGTTCTTC.

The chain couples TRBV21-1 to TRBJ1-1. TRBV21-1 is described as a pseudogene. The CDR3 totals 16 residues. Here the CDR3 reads CASSKVGGVRNTEAFF. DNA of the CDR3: TGTGCCAGCAGCAAAGTCGGCGGGGTTCGGAACACTGAAGCTTTCTTT.

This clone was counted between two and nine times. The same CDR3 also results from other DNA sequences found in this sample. This CDR3 reads CASRGPNTEAFF. CDR3 bases: TGTGCCAGCAGAGGACCGAACACTGAAGCTTTCTTT. V gene TRBV28 combines with J gene TRBJ1-1, with unresolved D. The CDR3 runs 12 residues. Germline CDR1 and CDR2: MDHEN and SYDVKM. Trimming removed 6 bases at V and 1 base at J, with 6 bases between.

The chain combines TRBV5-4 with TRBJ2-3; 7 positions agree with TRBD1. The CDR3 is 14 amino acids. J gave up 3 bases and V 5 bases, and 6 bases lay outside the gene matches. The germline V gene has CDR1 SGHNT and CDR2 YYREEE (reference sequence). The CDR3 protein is CASRPRQGTDTQYF. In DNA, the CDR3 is TGTGCCAGCAGACCCAGACAGGGTACAGATACGCAGTATTTT. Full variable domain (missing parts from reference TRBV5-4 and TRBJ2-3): ETGVTQSPTHLIKTRGQQVTLRCSSQSGHNTVSWYQQALGQGPQFIFQYYREEENGRGNFPPRFSGLQFPNYSSELNVNALELDDSALYLCASRPRQGTDTQYFGPGTRLTVL.

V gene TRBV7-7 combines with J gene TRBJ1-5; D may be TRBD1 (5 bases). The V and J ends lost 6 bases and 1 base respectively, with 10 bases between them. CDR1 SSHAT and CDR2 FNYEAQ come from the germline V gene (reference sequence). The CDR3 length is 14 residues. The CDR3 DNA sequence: TGTGCCAGCAGAACCCGGGACAGCAATCAGCCCCAGCATTTT. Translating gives CASRTRDSNQPQHF.

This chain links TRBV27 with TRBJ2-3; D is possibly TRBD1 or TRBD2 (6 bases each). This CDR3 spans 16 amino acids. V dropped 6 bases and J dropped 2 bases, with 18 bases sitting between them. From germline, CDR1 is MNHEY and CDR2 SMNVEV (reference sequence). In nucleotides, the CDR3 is TGTGCCAGCAGCCCCTCGGGGGCCCAATCCACAGATACGCAGTATTTT. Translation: CASSPSGAQSTDTQYF.

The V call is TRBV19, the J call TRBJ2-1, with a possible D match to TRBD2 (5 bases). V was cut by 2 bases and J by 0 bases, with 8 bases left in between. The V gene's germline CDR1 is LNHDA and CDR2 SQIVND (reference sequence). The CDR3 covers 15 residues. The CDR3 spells CASSIRRASYNEQFF. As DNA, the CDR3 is TGTGCCAGTAGTATACGGCGGGCCTCCTACAATGAGCAGTTCTTC.